This T cell receptor (beta chain) emerged from a study of blood T cell repertoires in COVID-19. Whole-study context: The analysed material was cDNA or gDNA that came from T cells, B-cell-depleted T cells, or PBMCs.

The CDR3 loop spans 15 amino acids. V was clipped by 7 bases and J by 5 bases, with 17 bases between them. Germline V CDR1 and CDR2: SNHLY, FYNNEI. Some clones are missing from TCRdb's copy, which holds only in-frame ones; the method was immunoSEQ multiplex PCR. This table holds about 170,000 clones, just under 85% found once. Sequenced: peripheral blood. The receptor was isolated from an elderly woman with COVID-19, enrolled during active disease. This chain joins TRBV2 and TRBJ1-4; D call uncertain. Here the CDR3 DNA reads TGTGCCAGCAACCCCGACACCGGAAGAAATGAAAAACTGTTTTTT. Protein: CASNPDTGRNEKLFF.